This T cell receptor beta chain was recorded in a study of OX40 agonist ivuxolimab in advanced cancers. Study context: The treatment was a fully human IgG2 OX40 agonist, ivuxolimab. Six ivuxolimab dose levels, 0.01 to 10 mg/kg, were given intravenously every 2 weeks.

Comments on this clone: Antigen unknown.

The CDR3 consists of 14 residues. V was trimmed by 3 bases and J by 2 bases, leaving 12 bases between them. Germline CDR1 and CDR2: SGHDT and YYEEEE. Sequencing was performed with immunoSEQ multiplex PCR; in TCRdb, only in-frame clones are kept and a portion is missing. This table holds tens of thousands of clones, roughly nine tenths found once. Study results and limitations: Compared with others, partial responders at 0.1-3.0 mg/kg displayed clonal expansion among the lowest.

The chain carries TRBV5-6 and TRBJ2-7; D unclear. Sequencing was performed on CD4+ or CD8+ T cells sorted from blood, taken in a trial of the OX40 agonist ivuxolimab. This sequence was found in an adult with an advanced solid tumor such as melanoma, head and neck, liver or kidney cancer. The CDR3 region is CASSSSGSPYEQYF. CDR3 nucleotide sequence: TGTGCCAGCAGCTCCTCAGGCTCGCCCTACGAGCAGTACTTC.